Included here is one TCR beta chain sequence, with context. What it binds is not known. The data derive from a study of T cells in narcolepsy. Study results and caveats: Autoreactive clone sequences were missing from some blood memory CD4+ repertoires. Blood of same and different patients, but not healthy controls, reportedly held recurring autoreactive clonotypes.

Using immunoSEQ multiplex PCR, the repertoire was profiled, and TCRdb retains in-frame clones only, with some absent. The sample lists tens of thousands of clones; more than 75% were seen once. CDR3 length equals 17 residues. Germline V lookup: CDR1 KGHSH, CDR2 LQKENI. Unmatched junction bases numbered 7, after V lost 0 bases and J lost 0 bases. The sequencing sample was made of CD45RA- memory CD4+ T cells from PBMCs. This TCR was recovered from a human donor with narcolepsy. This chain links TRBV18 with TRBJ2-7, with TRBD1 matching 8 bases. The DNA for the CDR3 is TGTGCCAGCTCACCACCGGGGGACAGGCACAGCTCCTACGAGCAGTACTTC. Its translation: CASSPPGDRHSSYEQYF.